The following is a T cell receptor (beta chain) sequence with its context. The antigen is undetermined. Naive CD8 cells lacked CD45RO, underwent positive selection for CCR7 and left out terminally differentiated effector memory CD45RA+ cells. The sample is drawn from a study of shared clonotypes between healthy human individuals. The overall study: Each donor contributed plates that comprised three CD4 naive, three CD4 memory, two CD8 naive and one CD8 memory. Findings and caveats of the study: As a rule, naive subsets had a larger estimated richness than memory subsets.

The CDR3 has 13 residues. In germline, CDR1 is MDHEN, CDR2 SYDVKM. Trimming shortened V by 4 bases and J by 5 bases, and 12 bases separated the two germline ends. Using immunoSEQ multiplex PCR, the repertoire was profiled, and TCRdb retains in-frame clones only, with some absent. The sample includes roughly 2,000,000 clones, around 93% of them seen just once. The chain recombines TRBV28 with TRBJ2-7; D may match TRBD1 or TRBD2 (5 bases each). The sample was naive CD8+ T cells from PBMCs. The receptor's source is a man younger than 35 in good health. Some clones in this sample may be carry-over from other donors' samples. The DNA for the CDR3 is TGTGCCAGCAGTTGGGGACCTTCCGACGAGCAGTACTTC. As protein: CASSWGPSDEQYF.